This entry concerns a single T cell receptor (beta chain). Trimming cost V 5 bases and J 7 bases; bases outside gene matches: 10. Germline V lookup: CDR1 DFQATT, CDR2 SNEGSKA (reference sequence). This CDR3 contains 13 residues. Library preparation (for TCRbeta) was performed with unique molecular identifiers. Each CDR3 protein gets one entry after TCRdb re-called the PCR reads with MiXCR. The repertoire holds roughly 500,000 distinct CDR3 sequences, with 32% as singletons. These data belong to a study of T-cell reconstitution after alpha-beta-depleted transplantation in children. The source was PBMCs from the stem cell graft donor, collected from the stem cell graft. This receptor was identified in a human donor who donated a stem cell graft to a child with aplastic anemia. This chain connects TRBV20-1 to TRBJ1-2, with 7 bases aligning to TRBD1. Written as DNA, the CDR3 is TGCAGTGCTCCAGGGCCATCAGGGGGTGGCTACACCTTC. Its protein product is CSAPGPSGGGYTF.